Reported below is one T cell receptor beta chain. The source of the sample is a study of blood T cell repertoires in COVID-19. Germline lookup yields CDR1 MNHNS and CDR2 SASEGT. J was trimmed by 4 bases and V by 4 bases; bases with no gene match: 12. This CDR3 region has 17 residues. Some clones are missing from TCRdb's copy, which holds only in-frame ones; the method was immunoSEQ multiplex PCR. Among roughly 140,000 clones listed, about 83% were seen once. This chain uses TRBV6-1 with TRBJ1-5; 8 bases fit TRBD1. Specimen: PBMCs or T cells enriched from blood (not recorded which). This clonotype originated in a woman aged 50 to 65 who had been exposed to COVID-19. In DNA form, the CDR3 reads TGTGCCAGCAGTGGCCTCAGTCCGACAGGGGATAATCAGCCCCAGCATTTT. Amino acid sequence: CASSGLSPTGDNQPQHF.